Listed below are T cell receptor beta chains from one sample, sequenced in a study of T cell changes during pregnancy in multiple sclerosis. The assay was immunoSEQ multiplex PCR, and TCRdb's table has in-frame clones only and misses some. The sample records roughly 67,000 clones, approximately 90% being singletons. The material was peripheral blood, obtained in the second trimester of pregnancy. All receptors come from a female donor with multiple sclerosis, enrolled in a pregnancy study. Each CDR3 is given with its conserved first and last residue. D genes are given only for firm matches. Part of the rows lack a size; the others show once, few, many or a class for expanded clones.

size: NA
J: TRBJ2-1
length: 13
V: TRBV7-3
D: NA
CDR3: CASSVPGVDEQFF
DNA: TGTGCCAGCAGCGTGCCAGGGGTGGATGAGCAGTTCTTC

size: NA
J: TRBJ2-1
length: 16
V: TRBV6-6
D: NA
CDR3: CASSYSISGSYNEQFF
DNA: TGTGCCAGCAGTTACTCGATCAGCGGCTCCTACAATGAGCAGTTCTTC

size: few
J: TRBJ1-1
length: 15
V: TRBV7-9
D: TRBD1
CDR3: CASSGRTGAGTEAFF
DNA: TGTGCCAGCAGCGGCCGCACAGGGGCGGGCACTGAAGCTTTCTTT

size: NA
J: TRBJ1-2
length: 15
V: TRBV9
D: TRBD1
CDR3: CASSPGQGASYGYTF
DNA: TGTGCCAGCAGCCCGGGACAGGGGGCAAGTTATGGCTACACCTTC

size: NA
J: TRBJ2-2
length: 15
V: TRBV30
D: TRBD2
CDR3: CAWSLAGDMNGELFF
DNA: TGTGCCTGGAGTTTAGCGGGAGATATGAACGGGGAGCTGTTTTTT

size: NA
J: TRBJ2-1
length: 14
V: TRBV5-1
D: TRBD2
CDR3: CASSFSASGNEQFF
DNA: TGCGCCAGCAGCTTCTCGGCTAGCGGGAATGAGCAGTTCTTC

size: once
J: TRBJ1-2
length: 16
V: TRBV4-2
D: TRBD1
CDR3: CASSQRGTGGDYGYTF
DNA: TGTGCCAGCAGCCAAAGGGGGACAGGGGGCGACTATGGCTACACCTTC

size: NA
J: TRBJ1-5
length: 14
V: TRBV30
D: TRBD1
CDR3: CAWSPGQGNQPQHF
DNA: TGTGCCTGGAGTCCGGGACAGGGTAATCAGCCCCAGCATTTT

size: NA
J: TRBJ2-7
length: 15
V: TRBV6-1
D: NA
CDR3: CASSEPASGGYEQYF
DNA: TGTGCCAGCAGTGAACCGGCCAGCGGCGGCTACGAGCAGTACTTC

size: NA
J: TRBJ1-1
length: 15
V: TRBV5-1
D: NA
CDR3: CASRRLYGVDTEAFF
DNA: TGCGCCAGCAGAAGGTTGTACGGGGTGGACACTGAAGCTTTCTTT

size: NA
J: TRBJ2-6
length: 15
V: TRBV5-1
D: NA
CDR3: CASSLVYSGANVLTF
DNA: TGCGCCAGCAGCTTGGTGTACTCTGGGGCCAACGTCCTGACTTTC

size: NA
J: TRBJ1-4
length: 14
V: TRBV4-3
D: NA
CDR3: CASSQVYSGEKLFF
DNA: TGCGCCAGCAGCCAGGTTTACTCGGGAGAAAAACTGTTTTTT

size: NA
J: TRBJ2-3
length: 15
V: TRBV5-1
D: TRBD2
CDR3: CASSSGTSGTDTQYF
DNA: TGCGCCAGCAGCTCGGGGACTAGCGGCACAGATACGCAGTATTTT

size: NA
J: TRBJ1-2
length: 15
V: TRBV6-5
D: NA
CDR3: CASSYSSSGDYGYTF
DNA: TGTGCCAGCAGTTACTCGTCCTCAGGGGACTATGGCTACACCTTC

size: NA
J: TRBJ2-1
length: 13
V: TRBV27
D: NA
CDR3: CASLTSLGNEQFF
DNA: TGTGCCAGCCTAACTAGCTTGGGGAATGAGCAGTTCTTC

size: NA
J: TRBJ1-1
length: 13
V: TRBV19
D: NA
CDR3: CASTPEMNTEAFF
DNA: TGTGCCAGTACCCCAGAAATGAACACTGAAGCTTTCTTT

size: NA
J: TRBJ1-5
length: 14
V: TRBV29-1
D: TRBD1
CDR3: CSVCDRDESQPQHF
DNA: TGCAGCGTTTGCGACAGGGACGAGAGCCAGCCCCAGCATTTT

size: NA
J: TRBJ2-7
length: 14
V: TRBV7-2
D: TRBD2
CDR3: CASSFTSGMGEQYF
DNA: TGTGCCAGCAGCTTTACTAGCGGGATGGGCGAGCAGTACTTC

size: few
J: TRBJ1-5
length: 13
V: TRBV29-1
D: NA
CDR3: CSVSSGRNQPQHF
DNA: TGCAGCGTTAGTTCAGGTCGGAATCAGCCCCAGCATTTT

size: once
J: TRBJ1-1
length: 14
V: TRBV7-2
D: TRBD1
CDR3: CASSSQGGPTEAFF
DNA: TGTGCCAGCAGCTCGCAAGGGGGCCCCACTGAAGCTTTCTTT

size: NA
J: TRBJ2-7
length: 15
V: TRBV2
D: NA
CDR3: CASSFTAADFYEQYF
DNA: TGTGCCAGCAGTTTTACGGCAGCGGACTTCTACGAGCAGTACTTC

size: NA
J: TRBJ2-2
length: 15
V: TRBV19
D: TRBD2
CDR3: CASTASGIVIGELFF
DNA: TGTGCCAGTACGGCTAGCGGGATAGTGATCGGGGAGCTGTTTTTT

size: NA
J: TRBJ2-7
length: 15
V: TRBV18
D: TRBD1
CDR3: CASSPQGATSYEQYF
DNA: TGTGCCAGCTCCCCACAGGGGGCAACCTCCTACGAGCAGTACTTC

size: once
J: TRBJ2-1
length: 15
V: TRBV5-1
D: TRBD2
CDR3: CASSLGTSSYNEQFF
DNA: TGCGCCAGCAGCTTGGGGACTAGCTCCTACAATGAGCAGTTCTTC

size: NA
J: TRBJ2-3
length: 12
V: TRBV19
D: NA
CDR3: CASRGATDTQYF
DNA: TGTGCCAGTAGGGGCGCCACAGATACGCAGTATTTT

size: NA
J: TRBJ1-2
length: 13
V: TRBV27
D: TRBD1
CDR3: CASCRTGGIGYTF
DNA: TGTGCCAGCTGTCGGACAGGGGGCATTGGCTACACCTTC

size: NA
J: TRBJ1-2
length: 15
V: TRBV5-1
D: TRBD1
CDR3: CASSPGQGGFDGYTF
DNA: TGCGCCAGCAGCCCAGGACAGGGTGGATTTGATGGCTACACCTTC

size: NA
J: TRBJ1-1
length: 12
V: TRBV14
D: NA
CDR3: CASRSESSEAFF
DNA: TGTGCCAGCAGATCTGAGAGCTCCGAAGCTTTCTTT

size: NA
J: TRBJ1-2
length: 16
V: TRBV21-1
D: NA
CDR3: CASSPRTTGGACGYTF
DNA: TGTGCCAGCAGCCCCCGTACGACAGGGGGGGCGTGTGGCTACACCTTC

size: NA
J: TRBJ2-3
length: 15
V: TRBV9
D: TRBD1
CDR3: CASSQTGGQADTQYF
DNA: TGTGCCAGCAGTCAAACAGGGGGCCAGGCAGATACGCAGTATTTT

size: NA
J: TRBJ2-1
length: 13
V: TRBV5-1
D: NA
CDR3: CASSSRDYNEQFF
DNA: TGCGCCAGCAGCTCCCGGGACTACAATGAGCAGTTCTTC

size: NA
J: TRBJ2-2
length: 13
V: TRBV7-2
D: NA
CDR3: CASSFRSTGELFF
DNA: TGTGCCAGCAGCTTTCGGTCCACCGGGGAGCTGTTTTTT

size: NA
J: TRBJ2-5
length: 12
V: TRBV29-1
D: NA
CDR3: CSGGRVKETQYF
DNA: TGCAGCGGTGGCAGGGTAAAAGAGACCCAGTACTTC

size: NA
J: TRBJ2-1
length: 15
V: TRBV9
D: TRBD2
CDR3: CASSIGLAGNNEQFF
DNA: TGTGCCAGCAGCATCGGACTAGCGGGGAACAATGAGCAGTTCTTC

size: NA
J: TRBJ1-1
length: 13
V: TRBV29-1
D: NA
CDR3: CSVLTGMNTEAFF
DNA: TGCAGCGTCCTCACCGGGATGAACACTGAAGCTTTCTTT

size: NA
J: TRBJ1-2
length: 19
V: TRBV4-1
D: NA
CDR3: CASSHGLAGAIVTNYGYTF
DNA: TGCGCCAGCAGCCATGGCCTCGCGGGGGCCATAGTGACTAACTATGGCTACACCTTC

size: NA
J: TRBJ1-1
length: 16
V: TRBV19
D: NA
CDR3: CASPPPGRGGFTEAFF
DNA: TGTGCCAGTCCCCCCCCCGGCCGCGGAGGTTTCACTGAAGCTTTCTTT

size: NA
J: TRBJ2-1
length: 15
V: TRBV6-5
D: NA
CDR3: CASRSTGTSYNEQFF
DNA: TGTGCCAGCAGGTCAACAGGGACCTCCTACAATGAGCAGTTCTTC

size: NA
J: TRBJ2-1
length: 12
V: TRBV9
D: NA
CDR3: CASSVVGVEQFF
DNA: TGTGCCAGCAGCGTAGTAGGGGTTGAGCAGTTCTTC

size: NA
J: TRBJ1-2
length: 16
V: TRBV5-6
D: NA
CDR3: CASSLMSNSWRNGYTF
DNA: TGTGCCAGCAGCTTGATGTCGAACAGTTGGAGGAATGGCTACACCTTC

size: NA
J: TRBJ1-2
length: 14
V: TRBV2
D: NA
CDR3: CASRDAGARGGYTF
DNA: TGTGCCAGCAGGGATGCGGGGGCAAGGGGTGGCTACACCTTC

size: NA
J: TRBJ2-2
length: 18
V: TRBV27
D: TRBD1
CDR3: CASSLGSMTGARTGELFF
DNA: TGTGCCAGCAGTTTGGGTAGTATGACAGGGGCACGCACCGGGGAGCTGTTTTTT

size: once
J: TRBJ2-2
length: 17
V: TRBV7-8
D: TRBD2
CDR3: CASSLTVLAGDTGELFF
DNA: TGTGCCAGCAGCTTAACTGTCCTAGCGGGAGACACCGGGGAGCTGTTTTTT

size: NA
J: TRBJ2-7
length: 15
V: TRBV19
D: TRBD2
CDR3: CASSVRLAGVGEQYF
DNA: TGTGCCAGTAGTGTAAGACTAGCGGGAGTAGGCGAGCAGTACTTC

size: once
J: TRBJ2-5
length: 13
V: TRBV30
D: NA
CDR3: CAWSPRSRETQYF
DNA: TGTGCCTGGAGTCCTAGATCGCGAGAGACCCAGTACTTC

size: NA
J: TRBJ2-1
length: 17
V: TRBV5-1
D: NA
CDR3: CASSYAGISGVYNEQFF
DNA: TGCGCCAGCAGCTATGCCGGGATATCTGGGGTATACAATGAGCAGTTCTTC

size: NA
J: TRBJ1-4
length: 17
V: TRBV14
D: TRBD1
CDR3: CASSQGWTGGIDEKLFF
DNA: TGTGCCAGCAGCCAAGGATGGACAGGGGGCATTGATGAAAAACTGTTTTTT

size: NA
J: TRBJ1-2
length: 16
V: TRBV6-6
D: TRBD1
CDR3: CASSRQDRAANYGYTF
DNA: TGTGCCAGCAGCCGACAGGACAGGGCCGCTAACTATGGCTACACCTTC

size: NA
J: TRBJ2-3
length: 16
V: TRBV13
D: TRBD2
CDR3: CASSLARGGVTDTQYF
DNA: TGTGCCAGCAGCTTAGCTCGGGGGGGAGTCACAGATACGCAGTATTTT

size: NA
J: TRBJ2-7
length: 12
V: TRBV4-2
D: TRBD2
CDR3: CASSQGGGEQYF
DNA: TGTGCCAGCAGCCAAGGCGGGGGAGAGCAGTACTTC

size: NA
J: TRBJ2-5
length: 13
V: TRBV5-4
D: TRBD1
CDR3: CAGRDRGQETQYF
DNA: TGTGCCGGCCGGGACAGGGGGCAAGAGACCCAGTACTTC

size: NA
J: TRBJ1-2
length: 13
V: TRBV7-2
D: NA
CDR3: CASSPRREDGYTF
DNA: TGTGCCAGCAGCCCTCGGAGGGAGGATGGCTACACCTTC

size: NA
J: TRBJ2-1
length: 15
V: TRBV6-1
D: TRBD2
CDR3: CASRETGGSYNEQFF
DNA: TGTGCCAGCAGAGAGACCGGGGGGTCCTACAATGAGCAGTTCTTC

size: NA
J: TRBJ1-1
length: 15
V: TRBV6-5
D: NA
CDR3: CASSYSNRGRTEAFF
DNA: TGTGCCAGCAGTTACTCGAATCGGGGAAGGACTGAAGCTTTCTTT